This T cell receptor (beta chain) comes out of a study of cytomegalovirus exposure and HLA in healthy donors. To note about this clone: Its target is not known.

13 Jbeta primers and 60 Vbeta primers were used for the PCR. TCRdb's table, derived via immunoSEQ multiplex PCR, lists solely in-frame clones and lacks some. This table holds under 150,000 clones, roughly 70% found once. Study conclusions and caveats: When analyzed later, a missense DCLRE1C variant was found to be linked to TCR beta V- and J-gene trimming. It was fewer than 200 TCR beta chains that were listed as cytomegalovirus-associated. TCR beta sequences numbering 15,000 to 20,000 were associated with HLA alleles at 0.05 false discovery rate in a later analysis.

This TCR was sampled from a woman in her forties in good health and CMV-seropositive. Sequencing was done on a sample of PBMCs.

The CDR3 bases are TGCGCCAGCAGTGTCCTGAGCTCTGGAAACACCATATATTTT. It translates to CASSVLSSGNTIYF. The rearrangement links TRBV10-2 to TRBJ1-3, with D hard to call. This CDR3 contains 14 residues. V lost 4 bases to trimming and J lost 0 bases, with 7 bases between them. The V gene's germline CDR1 is WSHSY and CDR2 SAAADI.